The present T cell receptor (beta chain) was sequenced within a study of tumor-infiltrating lymphocytes in localized non-small cell lung cancer. Study context: The cohort mixed smokers and never-smokers, several histologies, and some post-neoadjuvant-chemotherapy samples. Each patient gave resected tumor and non-adjacent uninvolved lung tissue.

Study-wide results and limits: Technical variation could not be separated from intratumor heterogeneity here. Available tissue quantity limited TCR sequencing to a patient subset.

Germline V lookup: CDR1 SQVTM, CDR2 ANQGSEA. V lost 4 bases and J 1 base, leaving 11 bases between the germline ends. The CDR3 covers 15 residues. As to this clone: Its target is unknown.

The protocol was immunoSEQ multiplex PCR, while the TCRdb copy is restricted to in-frame clones and leaves out a portion. The sample contains 17,000 or so clones, roughly four fifths of which appear only once. V is TRBV29-1 and J is TRBJ2-6; D possibly corresponds to TRBD1 (6 bases). This TCR came from a human donor with non-small cell lung cancer. Sequenced input: lung tumor tissue. For the CDR3, the DNA is TGCAGCGTTGGCAAGGGGACATCTGGGGCCAACGTCCTGACTTTC. It encodes CSVGKGTSGANVLTF.